This T cell receptor beta chain was profiled in a study of blood T cell repertoires in COVID-19. The overall study: Samples came from the United States, Italy and Spain, spanning acute and convalescent COVID-19. Sample material is recorded as cDNA or gDNA derived from T cells, B-cell-depleted T cells, or PBMCs.

Original analysis: It was from reference gene primer amplification that nucleated cell counts were estimated. Assay used: immunoSEQ multiplex PCR; TCRdb lists only in-frame clones, some missing. That table is the source of V, J and clone size, and D and trimming were worked out from the DNA. The sample holds 200,000 or so clones; 79% are singletons and the top ten take around a sixth. Trimming removed 7 bases at V and 2 bases at J, with 12 bases between. Germline CDR1 MDHEN, CDR2 SYDVKM. The CDR3 has 13 amino acids. The chain recombines TRBV28 with TRBJ2-7; TRBD1 might be the D (5 bases). The sample consisted of peripheral blood. The sequence was collected from a man aged 60 to 75 with active or convalescent COVID-19. The CDR3 sequence is CASIRGSTYEQYF. DNA for the CDR3: TGTGCCAGCATTAGGGGCTCCACCTACGAGCAGTACTTC.